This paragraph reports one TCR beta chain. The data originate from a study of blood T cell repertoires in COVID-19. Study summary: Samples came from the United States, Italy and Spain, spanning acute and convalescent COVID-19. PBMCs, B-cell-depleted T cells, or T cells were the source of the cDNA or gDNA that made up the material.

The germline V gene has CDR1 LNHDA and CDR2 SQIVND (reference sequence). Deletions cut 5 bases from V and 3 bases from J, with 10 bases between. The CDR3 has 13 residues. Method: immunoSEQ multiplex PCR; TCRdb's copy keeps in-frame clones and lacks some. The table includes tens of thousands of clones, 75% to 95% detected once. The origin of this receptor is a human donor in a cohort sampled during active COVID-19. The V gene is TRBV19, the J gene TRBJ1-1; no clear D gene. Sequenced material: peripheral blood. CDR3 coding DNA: TGTGCCAGTAGTCGTCAGACATACACTGAAGCTTTCTTT. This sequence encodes CASSRQTYTEAFF.